This T cell receptor beta chain was sequenced during a study of molecular identifiers for immune sequencing clone quantification. Study-wide points: In naive cells, clones above 20 RNA copies held under 1% of molecules, whereas in effector cells they held over 99%. Spike-in Jurkat TCR RNA from a single cell reportedly registered among approximately 1.1 million naive cells.

The sample holds a few counts of this clonotype. Antigen unknown. Naive CD8 T cells were sorted, and the gate applied was CD8+CD4-CCR7+CD45RA+. TCRdb recomputed calls from the PCR reads with MiXCR, one row per CDR3 protein. The data contain under 350,000 distinct CDR3 sequences, 24% of them singletons. The V gene lost 0 bases and the J gene lost 11 bases, with 19 bases spanning the gap. Germline CDR1 and CDR2: LGHNA and YSLEER. This CDR3 contains 15 residues. The sequenced sample was naive CD8+ T cells from blood, with Jurkat cell RNA spiked in. The subset is: FACS-sorted CD8+CD4-CCR7+CD45RA+ naive T cells. The sequence derives from a human donor in good health. Some libraries in this study had Jurkat cell RNA spiked in. The V call is TRBV4-3, the J call TRBJ2-5; a possible D gene is TRBD2 (5 bases). CDR3 amino acids: CASSQDRGSTQQQYF. DNA for the CDR3: TGCGCCAGCAGCCAAGATCGAGGGTCAACCCAACAACAGTACTTC.